Following are 14 T cell receptor beta chains from one sample sequenced in a study of T-cell memory formation after mild COVID-19. TCRdb recomputed calls from the 5' RACE reads with MiXCR, one row per CDR3 protein. The sample lists 530,000 or so distinct CDR3 sequences; 17% were seen once. The specimen was PBMCs or a T cell subset sorted from them (not recorded which). Source of these receptors: an adult woman who had mild COVID-19 (a few samples of this study predate the infection). Cell type and time point are not known.

The rearrangement joins TRBV5-1 to TRBJ2-3; D gene unclear. CDR1 is SGHRS, CDR2 YFSETQ, per germline. CDR3 length equals 16 residues. The germline V and J ends were trimmed by 1 base and 0 bases, with 12 bases remaining between them. The CDR3 coding sequence is TGCGCCAGCAGCTTGAGGGCCTCTCATAGCACAGATACGCAGTATTTT. Amino acid sequence: CASSLRASHSTDTQYF.

The V gene is TRBV6-1, the J gene TRBJ1-5; perhaps TRBD1 as D (5 bases). Germline-derived CDR1 and CDR2 are MNHNS and SASEGT. The CDR3 loop spans 14 amino acids. Trimming pared 6 bases from V and 0 bases from J, leaving 9 bases between. The CDR3 DNA sequence: TGTGCCAGCAGCGCCGACAGTAGCAATCAGCCCCAGCATTTT. This encodes CASSADSSNQPQHF.

This clonotype was seen a handful of times. The chain links TRBV20-1 to TRBJ1-2, with D possibly being TRBD1 (6 bases). Germline lookup yields CDR1 DFQATT and CDR2 SNEGSKA (reference sequence). This CDR3 comprises 12 residues. Between the trimmed V and J ends, which lost 5 bases and 6 bases, there was a span of 13 bases. CDR3 loop: CSAPWGGDGYTF. CDR3 in DNA: TGCAGTGCTCCGTGGGGGGGCGATGGCTACACCTTC.

This clonotype has a handful of counts. The chain recombines TRBV4-2 with TRBJ2-1, with TRBD2 matching 10 bases. V lost 1 base and J lost 8; bases outside the gene matches: 8. The CDR3 runs to 16 residues. Germline CDR1 LGHNA, CDR2 YNFKEQ. The CDR3 bases are TGTGCCAGCAGCCAAGCCGAGGGACTAGCGATCGATGAGCAGTTCTTC. Amino acid sequence: CASSQAEGLAIDEQFF.

The chain uses TRBV4-3 and TRBJ2-7; no clear D gene. Deletions cut 8 bases from V and 0 bases from J, with 17 bases between. The CDR3 loop spans 15 amino acids. The germline CDR1 and CDR2 sequences are LGHNA and YSLEER. The CDR3 loop is CASAAGALNSYEQYF. The CDR3 region has the DNA TGCGCCAGCGCTGCTGGAGCGCTAAACTCCTACGAGCAGTACTTC.

J is TRBJ2-7 and V is TRBV5-1; the match to TRBD1 covers 7 bases. CDR3 size: 13 residues. V lost 8 bases and J lost 4; bases outside the gene matches: 9. Germline lookup yields CDR1 SGHRS and CDR2 YFSETQ. The CDR3 region is CASKPGQLYEQYF. As DNA, the CDR3 is TGCGCCAGTAAACCGGGACAGCTGTACGAGCAGTACTTC.

This clonotype has just a few counts. V usage is TRBV7-3 and J usage is TRBJ2-6, with 8 bases matching TRBD2. The junction had 13 bases not matched to a gene; V was cut back by 5 bases and J by 4 bases. Germline CDR1 SGHTA, CDR2 FQGTGA. The CDR3 spans 18 residues. The CDR3 region is CASSLPGLAPAGANVLTF. CDR3 bases: TGTGCCAGCAGCCTCCCTGGACTAGCTCCCGCCGGGGCCAACGTCCTGACTTTC.

J is TRBJ2-3 and V is TRBV27, with a weak D call TRBD2 (5 bases). This CDR3 is built from 16 residues. Trimming removed 1 base from V and 2 bases from J, with 13 bases in between. CDR1 and CDR2 from the germline V gene are MNHEY and SMNVEV (reference sequence). CDR3 DNA sequence: TGTGCCAGCAGTTTATTTGGCGGGCTCACCACAGATACGCAGTATTTT. Translated, it gives CASSLFGGLTTDTQYF.

The V and J genes are TRBV7-6 and TRBJ2-3; TRBD2 matches 15 bases. The germline V gene has CDR1 SGHVS and CDR2 FNYEAQ. The CDR3 has 18 residues. V shed 4 bases and J 2 bases; nucleotides not matched to a gene: 7. The CDR3 loop reads CASSSRTSGGGYTDTQYF. CDR3 in DNA: TGTGCCAGCAGCTCCCGGACTAGCGGGGGGGGCTACACAGATACGCAGTATTTT.

A few counts support this clonotype. The V call is TRBV25-1, the J call TRBJ1-5; D is unresolved. This CDR3 is built from 11 residues. Deletions cut 4 bases from V and 12 bases from J, with 10 bases between. The germline V gene encodes CDR1 MGHDK and CDR2 SYGVNS. CDR3 residues: CASSVGTLQHF. CDR3 in DNA: TGTGCCAGCAGTGTTGGAACGCTCCAGCATTTT. Together with reference TRBV25-1 and TRBJ1-5, the CDR3 gives the full variable domain: EADIYQTPRYLVIGTGKKITLECSQTMGHDKMYWYQQDPGMELHLIHYSYGVNSTEKGDLSSESTVSRIRTEHFPLTLESARPSHTSQYLCASSVGTLQHFGDGTRLSIL.

This clonotype was detected only a few times. V gene TRBV4-3 combines with J gene TRBJ2-5; weak D call: TRBD2 (7 bases). With 4 bases removed from V and 4 bases from J, the gap between germline ends came to 16 bases. The CDR3 contains 15 residues. Germline loops: CDR1 LGHNA, CDR2 YSLEER. The CDR3 loop is CASSRKGGGSETQYF. As DNA, the CDR3 is TGCGCCAGCAGCCGAAAAGGGGGGGGGTCAGAGACCCAGTACTTC.

The sample holds many counts of this clonotype. The chain is built from TRBV12-3 or TRBV12-4 and TRBJ1-1, with D unclear. With 0 bases removed from V and 5 bases from J, the gap between germline ends came to 10 bases. The CDR3 is 14 residues long. CDR3 residues: CASSLAGRQTEAFF. The CDR3 nucleotides are TGTGCCAGCAGTTTAGCCGGTAGGCAGACTGAAGCTTTCTTT.

The gene calls are TRBV7-8 and TRBJ2-1; 8 nucleotides align to TRBD2. The trim removed 2 bases at V and 2 bases at J, leaving 11 bases unmatched. The germline CDR1 and CDR2 sequences are SGHVS and FQNEAQ. The CDR3 is 18 residues long. The CDR3 DNA sequence: TGTGCCAGCAGCTTACGACTAGCGCCTGCTCGTACCTACAATGAGCAGTTCTTC. Amino acids: CASSLRLAPARTYNEQFF.

The chain has TRBV6-5 and TRBJ2-1, with 11 bases identical to TRBD2. Germline values: CDR1 MNHEY, CDR2 SVGAGI. The ends lost 2 bases at V and 5 bases at J; junction bases unmatched: 8. The CDR3 extends over 17 amino acids. The CDR3 bases are TGTGCCAGCAGTTACGGAATAGCGGGGGGGGAGGACAATGAGCAGTTCTTC. Amino acids: CASSYGIAGGEDNEQFF.